This T cell receptor (beta chain) is drawn from a study of spatial heterogeneity in lung cancer. At the level of the study: Consistently, beta-chain sequences turned up in larger numbers than alpha-chain sequences did. Each distinct TCR and UMI combination averaged more than ten appearances in raw reads.

V was shortened by 1 base and J by 5 bases, with 8 bases between the two germline ends. This CDR3 is built from 13 residues. CDR1 and CDR2 (germline): SGHTA, FQGTGA. All TCR cDNA molecules were individually tagged with a unique molecular identifier. MiXCR, run by TCRdb on the 5' RACE reads, gives a single entry per CDR3 protein. This sample has 2,500 to 3,500 distinct CDR3 sequences, with roughly 5% found just once. This clonotype ranks as medium-sized. The time point: sample taken at primary tumor resection. Without sorting, whole RNA was sequenced from tumor, nontumor lung or frozen PBMC. This clonotype was obtained from a male donor with early-stage non-small cell lung cancer. This sample comprised normal lung tissue next to the tumor, obtained at surgery. The chain joins TRBV7-3 to TRBJ2-5, with no clear D. CDR3 DNA sequence: TGTGCCAGCAGCTTAAGTCTCGGGGAGACCCAGTACTTC. Its protein product is CASSLSLGETQYF. The entire variable domain, with the rest obtained from reference TRBV7-3 and TRBJ2-5, is as follows: GAGVSQTPSNKVTEKGKYVELRCDPISGHTALYWYRQSLGQGPEFLIYFQGTGAADDSGLPNDRFFAVRPEGSVSTLKIQRTERGDSAVYLCASSLSLGETQYFGPGTRLLVL.